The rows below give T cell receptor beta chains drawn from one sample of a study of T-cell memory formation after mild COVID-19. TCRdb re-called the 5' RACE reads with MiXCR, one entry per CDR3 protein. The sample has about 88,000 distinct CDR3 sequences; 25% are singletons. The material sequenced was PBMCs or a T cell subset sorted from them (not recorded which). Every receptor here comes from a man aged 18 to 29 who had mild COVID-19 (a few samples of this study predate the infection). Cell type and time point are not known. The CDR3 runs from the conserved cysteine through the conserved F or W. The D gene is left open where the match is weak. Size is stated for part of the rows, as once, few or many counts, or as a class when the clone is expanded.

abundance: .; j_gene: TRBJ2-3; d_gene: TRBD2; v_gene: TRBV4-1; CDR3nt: TGCGCCAGCAGCCAAGATCATCCCCCAGCGGGATACCTCACAGATACGCAGTATTTT; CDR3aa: CASSQDHPPAGYLTDTQYF
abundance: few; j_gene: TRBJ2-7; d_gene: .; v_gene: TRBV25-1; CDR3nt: TGTGCCAGCAGTGATGTCTCCTACGAGCAGTACTTC; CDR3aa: CASSDVSYEQYF
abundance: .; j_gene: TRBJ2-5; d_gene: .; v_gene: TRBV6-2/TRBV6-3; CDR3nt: TGTGCCAGCAGTTACCTAGGACATCAAGAGACCCAGTACTTC; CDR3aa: CASSYLGHQETQYF
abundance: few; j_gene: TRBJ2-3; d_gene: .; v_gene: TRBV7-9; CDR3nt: TGTGCCAGCAGCTTACCCCTCGGTAGCACAGATACGCAGTATTTT; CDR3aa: CASSLPLGSTDTQYF
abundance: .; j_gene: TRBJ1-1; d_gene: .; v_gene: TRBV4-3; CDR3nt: TGCGCCAGCAGCCAGGGACACTTCCTCACTGAAGCTTTCTTT; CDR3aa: CASSQGHFLTEAFF
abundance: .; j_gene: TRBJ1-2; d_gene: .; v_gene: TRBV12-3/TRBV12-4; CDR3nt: TGTGCCAGCAGTTTACTCTCCCTAGTCGATGGCTACACCTTC; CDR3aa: CASSLLSLVDGYTF
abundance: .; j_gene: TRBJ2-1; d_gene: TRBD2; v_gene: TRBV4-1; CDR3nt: TGCGCCAGCAGCTTCACTAGCGGGGCCTACAATGAGCAGTTCTTC; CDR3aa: CASSFTSGAYNEQFF
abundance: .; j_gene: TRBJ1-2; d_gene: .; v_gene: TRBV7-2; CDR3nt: TGTGCCAGCAGCTTACTCTCGGGGGGCCTCTATGGCTACACCTTC; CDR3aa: CASSLLSGGLYGYTF
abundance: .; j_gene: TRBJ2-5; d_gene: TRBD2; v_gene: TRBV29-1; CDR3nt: TGCAGCGTTGAAGACTTCGAGACGACTAGCGGGGTAGGAGAGACCCAGTACTTC; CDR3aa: CSVEDFETTSGVGETQYF
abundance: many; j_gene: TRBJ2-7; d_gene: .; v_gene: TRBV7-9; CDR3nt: TGTGCCAGCAGCCCCCGTCCCCACGAGCAGTACTTC; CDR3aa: CASSPRPHEQYF
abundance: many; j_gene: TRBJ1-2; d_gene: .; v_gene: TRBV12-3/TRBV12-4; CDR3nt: TGTGCCAGCAGTGCGGGACAAGCTAACTATGGCTACACCTTC; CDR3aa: CASSAGQANYGYTF
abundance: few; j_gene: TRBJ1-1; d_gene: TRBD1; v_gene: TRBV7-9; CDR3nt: TGTGCCAGCAGCTCCCGACAGGGGAGTGTACTGTCTGAAGCTTTCTTT; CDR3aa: CASSSRQGSVLSEAFF
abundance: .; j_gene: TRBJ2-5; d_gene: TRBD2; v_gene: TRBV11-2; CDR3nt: TGTGCCAGCACCTCCCGACTAGCGGGGGGTAGGGAGACCCAGTACTTC; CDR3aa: CASTSRLAGGRETQYF
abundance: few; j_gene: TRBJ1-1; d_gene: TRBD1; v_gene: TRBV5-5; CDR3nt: TGTGCCAGCAGCTGGGAACAGGGGGCGAACACTGAAGCTTTCTTT; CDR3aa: CASSWEQGANTEAFF
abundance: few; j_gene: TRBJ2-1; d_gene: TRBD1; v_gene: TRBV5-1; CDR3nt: TGCGCCAGCAGCTTGGCCCCCTCAGGGGGCGTAGAGCAGTTCTTC; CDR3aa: CASSLAPSGGVEQFF
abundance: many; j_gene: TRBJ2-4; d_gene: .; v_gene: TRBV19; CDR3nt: TGTGCCAGTAGTATTCCCCCAATTAACATTCAGTACTTC; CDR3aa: CASSIPPINIQYF
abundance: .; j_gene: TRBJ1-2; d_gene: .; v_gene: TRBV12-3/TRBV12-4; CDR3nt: TGTGCCAGCAGTCCGGGGACGGTTAACTATGGCTACACCTTC; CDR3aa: CASSPGTVNYGYTF
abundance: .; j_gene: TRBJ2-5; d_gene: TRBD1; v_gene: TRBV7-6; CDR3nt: TGTGCCAGCAGCGAACTACCCGACAGGGACCAAGAGACCCAGTACTTC; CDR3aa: CASSELPDRDQETQYF
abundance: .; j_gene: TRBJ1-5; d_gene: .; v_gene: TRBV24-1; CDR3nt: TGTGCCACCAGTGAGGACAGCCCTTATAGCAATCAGCCCCAGCATTTT; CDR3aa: CATSEDSPYSNQPQHF
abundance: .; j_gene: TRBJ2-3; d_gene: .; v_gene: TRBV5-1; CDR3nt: TGCGCCAGCAGCTTGGCGCGGTTCACAGATACGCAGTATTTT; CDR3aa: CASSLARFTDTQYF
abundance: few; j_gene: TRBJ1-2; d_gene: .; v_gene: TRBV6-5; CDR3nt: TGTGCCAGCAGTTACGGGTTAGCTAACTATGGCTACACCTTC; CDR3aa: CASSYGLANYGYTF
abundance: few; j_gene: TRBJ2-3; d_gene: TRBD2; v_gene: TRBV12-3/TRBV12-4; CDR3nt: TGTGCCAGCAGCCATCTGACTAGCGGGGGGCAGACAGATACGCAGTATTTT; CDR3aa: CASSHLTSGGQTDTQYF
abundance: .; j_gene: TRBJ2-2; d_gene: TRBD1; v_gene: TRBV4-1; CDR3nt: TGCGCCAGCAGCCAAGTGGGGGACAGCCCCAGGAAAAGTCCCTCCGGGGAGCTGTTTTTT; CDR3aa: CASSQVGDSPRKSPSGELFF
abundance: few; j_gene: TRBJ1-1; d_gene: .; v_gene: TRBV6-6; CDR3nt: TGTGCCAGCAGTATAACCGGCACTGAAGCTTTCTTT; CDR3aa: CASSITGTEAFF
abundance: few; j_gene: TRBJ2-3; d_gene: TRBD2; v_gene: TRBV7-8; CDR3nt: TGTGCCAGCAGCTTGTCGGGACTAGCGGGGACAGATACGCAGTATTTT; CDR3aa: CASSLSGLAGTDTQYF
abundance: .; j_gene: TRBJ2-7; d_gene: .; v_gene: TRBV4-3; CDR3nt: TGCGCCAGCAGCCAAGATATGGACAGCTACGAGCAGTACTTC; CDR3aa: CASSQDMDSYEQYF
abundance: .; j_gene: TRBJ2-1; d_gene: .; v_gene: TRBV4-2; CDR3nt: TGTGCCAGCAGCCAAGTGAAGGCGAGCTACAATGAGCAGTTCTTC; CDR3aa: CASSQVKASYNEQFF